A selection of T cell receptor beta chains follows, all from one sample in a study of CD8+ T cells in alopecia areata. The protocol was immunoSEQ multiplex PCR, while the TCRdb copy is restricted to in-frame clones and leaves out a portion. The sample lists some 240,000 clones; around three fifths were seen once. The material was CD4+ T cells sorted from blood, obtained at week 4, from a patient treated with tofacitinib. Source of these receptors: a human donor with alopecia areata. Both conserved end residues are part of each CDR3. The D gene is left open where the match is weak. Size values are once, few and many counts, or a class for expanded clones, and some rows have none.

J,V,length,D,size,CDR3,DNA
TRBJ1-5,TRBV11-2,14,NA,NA,CASSLRPGNQPQHF,TGTGCCAGCAGCTTAAGGCCAGGCAATCAGCCCCAGCATTTT
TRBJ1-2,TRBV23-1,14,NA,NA,CASSQLQGFYGYTF,TGCGCCAGCAGTCAATTACAGGGATTCTATGGCTACACCTTC
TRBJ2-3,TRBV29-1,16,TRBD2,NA,CSVAGTSGGATDTQYF,TGCAGCGTTGCCGGGACTAGCGGGGGGGCAACAGATACGCAGTATTTT
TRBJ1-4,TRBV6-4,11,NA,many,CASSDLGKLFF,TGTGCCAGCAGTGACTTGGGAAAACTGTTTTTT
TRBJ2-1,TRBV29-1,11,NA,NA,CSVGWHNEQFF,TGCAGCGTTGGATGGCACAATGAGCAGTTCTTC
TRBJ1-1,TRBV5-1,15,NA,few,CASSLGTRVRTEAFF,TGCGCCAGCAGCTTGGGAACCCGGGTGAGGACTGAAGCTTTCTTT
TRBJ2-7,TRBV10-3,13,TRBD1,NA,CAIRGQGSYEQYF,TGTGCCATCAGGGGACAGGGGTCCTACGAGCAGTACTTC
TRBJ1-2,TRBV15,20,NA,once,CATSRDLFGLTGPLDYGYTF,TGTGCCACCAGCAGAGATCTGTTCGGCTTGACAGGCCCTCTGGACTATGGCTACACCTTC
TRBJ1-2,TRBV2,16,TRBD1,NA,CASSLLPGQGTGGYTF,TGTGCCAGCAGTCTTCTCCCGGGACAGGGGACTGGTGGCTACACCTTC
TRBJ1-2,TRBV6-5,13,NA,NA,CASSRGASYGYTF,TGTGCCAGCAGCCGCGGAGCCTCCTATGGCTACACCTTC
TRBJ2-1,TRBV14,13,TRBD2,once,CASSQDRTSGELF,TGTGCCAGCAGCCAAGATAGGACTAGCGGGGAGCTCTTC
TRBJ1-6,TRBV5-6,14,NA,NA,CASSLGNLGSPLHF,TGTGCCAGCAGCCTAGGGAATTTGGGATCACCCCTCCACTTT
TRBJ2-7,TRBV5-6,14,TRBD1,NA,CASSRWDRGYEQYF,TGTGCCAGCAGCCGTTGGGACAGAGGCTACGAGCAGTACTTC
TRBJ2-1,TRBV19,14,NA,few,CASKTGRTYNEQFF,TGTGCCAGCAAGACAGGGAGGACCTACAATGAGCAGTTCTTC
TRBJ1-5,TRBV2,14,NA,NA,CASNSQVSGGPQHF,TGTGCCAGCAATTCACAGGTCTCCGGGGGGCCCCAGCATTTT
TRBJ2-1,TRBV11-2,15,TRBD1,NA,CASSRDSEGLGRKFF,TGTGCCAGCAGCCGGGACAGCGAAGGCTTGGGTCGAAAGTTCTTC
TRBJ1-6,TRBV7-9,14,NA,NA,CASSLDGQNSPLHF,TGTGCCAGCAGCTTAGACGGTCAGAATTCACCCCTCCACTTT
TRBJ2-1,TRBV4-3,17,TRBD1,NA,CASSQGSGTGVIDEQFF,TGCGCCAGCAGCCAAGGATCCGGGACAGGGGTGATCGATGAGCAGTTCTTC
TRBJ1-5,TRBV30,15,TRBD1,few,CAWSTGQAFNQPQHF,TGTGCCTGGAGTACGGGACAGGCTTTCAATCAGCCCCAGCATTTT
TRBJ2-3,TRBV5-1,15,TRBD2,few,CASSLATSAADTQYF,TGCGCCAGCAGCTTGGCGACTAGCGCGGCAGATACGCAGTATTTT
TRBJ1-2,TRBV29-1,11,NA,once,CSVRFNYGYTF,TGCAGCGTTAGATTTAACTATGGCTACACCTTC
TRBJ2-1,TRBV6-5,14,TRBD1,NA,CASTAPGPRGEQFF,TGTGCCAGCACCGCCCCGGGGCCCAGGGGGGAGCAGTTCTTC
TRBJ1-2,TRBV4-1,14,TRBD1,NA,CASSYDRGPYGYTF,TGCGCCAGCAGCTACGACAGGGGTCCCTATGGCTACACCTTC
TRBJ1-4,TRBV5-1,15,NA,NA,CASSLFSGLIEKLFF,TGCGCCAGCAGCTTGTTTTCCGGGCTTATTGAAAAACTGTTTTTT
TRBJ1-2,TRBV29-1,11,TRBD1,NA,CSARTGGHYTF,TGCAGCGCCCGGACAGGGGGCCACTACACCTTC
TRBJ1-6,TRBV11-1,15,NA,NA,CASSLVSTGNSPLHF,TGTGCCAGCAGCCTCGTGAGCACAGGGAATTCACCCCTCCACTTT
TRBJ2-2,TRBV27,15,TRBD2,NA,CASSLLAGGGGELFF,TGTGCCAGCAGTTTACTAGCGGGGGGAGGCGGGGAGCTGTTTTTT
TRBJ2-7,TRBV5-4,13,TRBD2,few,CASSLSGTYEQYF,TGTGCCAGCAGCTTGAGCGGGACCTACGAGCAGTACTTC
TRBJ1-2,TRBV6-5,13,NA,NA,CASSYSRGYGYTF,TGTGCCAGCAGTTACTCGCGAGGGTATGGCTACACCTTC
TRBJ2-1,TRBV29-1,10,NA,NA,CSGGYNEQFF,TGCAGCGGTGGCTACAATGAGCAGTTCTTC
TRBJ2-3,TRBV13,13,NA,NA,CASNQVSTDTQYF,TGTGCCAGCAACCAAGTTTCCACAGATACGCAGTATTTT
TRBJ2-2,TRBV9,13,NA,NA,CASSVARSGELFF,TGTGCCAGCAGCGTAGCGAGAAGCGGGGAGCTGTTTTTT
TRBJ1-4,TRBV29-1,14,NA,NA,CSVAGTTTNEKLFF,TGCAGCGTCGCCGGGACTACAACTAATGAAAAACTGTTTTTT
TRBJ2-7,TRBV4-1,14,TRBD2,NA,CASSQDGGFYEQYF,TGCGCCAGCAGCCAGGACGGGGGGTTCTACGAGCAGTACTTC
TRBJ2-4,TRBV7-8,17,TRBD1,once,CASSLTGGPIAKNIQYF,TGTGCCAGCAGCTTAACAGGGGGCCCTATAGCCAAAAACATTCAGTACTTC
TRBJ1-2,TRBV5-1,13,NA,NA,CASSLGNADGYTF,TGCGCCAGCAGCTTGGGAAACGCGGATGGCTACACCTTC
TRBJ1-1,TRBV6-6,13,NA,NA,CASRLDRRAEAFF,TGTGCCAGCAGGTTGGACAGACGAGCTGAAGCTTTCTTT
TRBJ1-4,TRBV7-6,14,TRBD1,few,CASSATGEGEKLFF,TGTGCCAGCAGCGCCACAGGGGAGGGCGAAAAACTGTTTTTT
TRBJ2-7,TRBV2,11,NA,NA,CASSGRLEQYF,TGTGCCAGCAGTGGGCGGCTCGAGCAGTACTTC
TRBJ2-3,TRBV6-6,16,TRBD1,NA,CASSYSGTGGTDTQYF,TGTGCCAGCAGTTATTCCGGGACAGGGGGCACAGATACGCAGTATTTT
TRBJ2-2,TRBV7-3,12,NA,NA,CASSFTPGELFF,TGTGCCAGCAGCTTTACACCCGGGGAGCTGTTTTTT
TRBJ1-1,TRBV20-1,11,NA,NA,CSARKNTEAFF,TGCAGTGCAAGAAAGAACACTGAAGCTTTCTTT
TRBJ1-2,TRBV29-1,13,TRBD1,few,CSVTGTGAVGYTF,TGCAGCGTCACCGGGACAGGGGCCGTGGGCTACACCTTC
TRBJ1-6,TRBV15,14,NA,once,CATSLGPKNSPLHF,TGTGCCACCAGCCTGGGACCGAAGAATTCACCCCTCCACTTT
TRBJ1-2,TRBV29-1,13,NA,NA,CSVEGGADYGYTF,TGCAGCGTTGAAGGGGGAGCTGACTATGGCTACACCTTC
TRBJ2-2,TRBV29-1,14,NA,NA,CSVRGAANTGELFF,TGCAGCGTTCGAGGGGCCGCGAACACCGGGGAGCTGTTTTTT
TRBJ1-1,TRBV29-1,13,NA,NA,CSVLLNPNTEAFF,TGCAGCGTTCTTTTAAATCCGAACACTGAAGCTTTCTTT
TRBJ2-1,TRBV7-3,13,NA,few,CASSLGGTAEQFF,TGTGCCAGCAGCTTGGGGGGAACTGCTGAGCAGTTCTTC
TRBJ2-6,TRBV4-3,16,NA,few,CASSQDRDGAPNVLTF,TGCGCCAGCAGCCAAGATAGGGACGGCGCACCCAACGTCCTGACTTTC
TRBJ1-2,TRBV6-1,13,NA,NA,CASSDQGAYGYTF,TGTGCCAGCAGCGATCAGGGTGCCTATGGCTACACCTTC